The 10 T cell receptor beta chains reported below all come from one sample, sequenced in a study of blood T cell repertoires in COVID-19. TCRdb's table, derived via immunoSEQ multiplex PCR, lists solely in-frame clones and lacks some. The top ten clones hold around 6% of a sample with about 190,000 clones, about 82% of them seen once. The sample consisted of PBMCs or T cells enriched from blood (not recorded which). Source of these receptors: a man in his forties with acute COVID-19.

V gene TRBV9 combines with J gene TRBJ2-6; TRBD2 might be the D (5 bases). In germline, CDR1 is SGDLS, CDR2 YYNGEE. The length of the CDR3 is 19 residues. Between the trimmed V and J ends, which lost 3 bases and 0 bases, there was a span of 19 bases. Here the CDR3 DNA reads TGTGCCAGCAGCGCTTACCGGGATGAAGTGATCTCTGGGGCCAACGTCCTGACTTTC. Translating it yields CASSAYRDEVISGANVLTF. The full variable domain, completed using reference TRBV9 and TRBJ2-6, is DSGVTQTPKHLITATGQRVTLRCSPRSGDLSVYWYQQSLDQGLQFLIQYYNGEERAKGNILERFSAQQFPDLHSELNLSSLELGDSALYFCASSAYRDEVISGANVLTFGAGSRLTVL.

This chain connects TRBV19 to TRBJ1-2, with TRBD1 matching over 8 bases. Trimming cost V 0 bases and J 7 bases; bases outside gene matches: 7. The length of the CDR3 is 15 residues. Germline assignment: CDR1 LNHDA and CDR2 SQIVND (reference sequence). The CDR3 sequence: CASSIEVPGQAGYTF. The DNA of the CDR3 is TGTGCCAGTAGTATAGAAGTCCCGGGACAGGCTGGCTACACCTTC.

The chain recombines TRBV7-9 with TRBJ2-1; D might be TRBD2 (6 bases). CDR1 SEHNR and CDR2 FQNEAQ come from the germline V gene (reference sequence). CDR3 length: 15 amino acids. V was trimmed by 2 bases and J by 5 bases, leaving 13 bases between them. The CDR3 DNA sequence: TGTGCCAGCAGCTTAACTAGCAGTCTACACAATGAGCAGTTCTTC. Translating it yields CASSLTSSLHNEQFF.

The V gene is TRBV12-3 or TRBV12-4, the J gene TRBJ1-2; 7 bases are a match to TRBD1. This CDR3 region has 13 residues. The trim removed 5 bases at V and 8 bases at J, leaving 8 bases unmatched. The DNA for the CDR3 is TGTGCCAGCAGTCAGGGGGAAGGAGAAGGCTACACCTTC. Amino acid sequence: CASSQGEGEGYTF.

This chain connects TRBV11-2 to TRBJ2-3, with unresolved D. The ends were cut back, 4 bases at V and 2 bases at J, with 4 bases in the middle. This CDR3 is built from 12 residues. Germline V lookup: CDR1 SGHAT, CDR2 FQNNGV. The DNA for the CDR3 is TGTGCCAGCAGCTCGTCCACAGATACGCAGTATTTT. It encodes CASSSSTDTQYF.

This sequence joins TRBV5-4 and TRBJ2-3; 9 positions match TRBD2. J gave up 1 base and V 4 bases, and 10 bases lay outside the gene matches. The CDR3 loop spans 17 amino acids. Germline V lookup: CDR1 SGHNT, CDR2 YYREEE (reference sequence). The CDR3 reads CASSRGGLAGGTDTQYF. In nucleotides, the CDR3 is TGTGCCAGCAGCCGCGGGGGTTTAGCGGGAGGCACAGATACGCAGTATTTT.

This chain connects TRBV7-9 to TRBJ1-1, with 8 positions matching TRBD1. J lost 8 bases, V lost 6 bases, and 14 bases had no gene match. CDR1 and CDR2 (germline): SEHNR, FQNEAQ (reference sequence). The CDR3 covers 15 residues. CDR3 residues: CASSRDRTYPVEAFF. CDR3 nucleotide sequence: TGTGCCAGCAGTAGGGACAGGACTTATCCTGTGGAAGCTTTCTTT. The whole variable domain, remainder taken from reference TRBV7-9 and TRBJ1-1, is DTGVSQNPRHKITKRGQNVTFRCDPISEHNRLYWYRQTLGQGPEFLTYFQNEAQLEKSRLLSDRFSAERPKGSFSTLEIQRTEQGDSAMYLCASSRDRTYPVEAFFGQGTRLTVV.

The chain couples TRBV28 to TRBJ2-7; D possibly corresponds to TRBD2 (5 bases). Trimming left V 7 bases short and J 6 bases short, with 19 bases between. This CDR3 is 14 amino acids long. Per the germline V gene, CDR1 is MDHEN and CDR2 is SYDVKM. In nucleotides, the CDR3 is TGTGCCAGCATCAAAGGGTCGAGGGCGGGCGAGCAGTACTTC. Translating gives CASIKGSRAGEQYF.

In DNA form, the CDR3 reads TGTGCCAGCAGTCGGACTAGCGGGAGGTTCCCAACCTACAATGAGCAGTTCTTC. It yields the protein CASSRTSGRFPTYNEQFF. The V and J genes are TRBV28 and TRBJ2-1; 14 positions agree with TRBD2. The CDR3 loop spans 18 amino acids. With 5 bases clipped from V and 2 bases from J, the junction kept 8 bases outside the gene matches. Per the germline V gene, CDR1 is MDHEN and CDR2 is SYDVKM. Based on the CDR3 plus reference TRBV28 and TRBJ2-1, the full variable domain is DVKVTQSSRYLVKRTGEKVFLECVQDMDHENMFWYRQDPGLGLRLIYFSYDVKMKEKGDIPEGYSVSREKKERFSLILESASTNQTSMYLCASSRTSGRFPTYNEQFFGPGTRLTVL.

This chain uses TRBV2 with TRBJ1-2; D might be TRBD1 (5 bases). V lost 9 bases, J lost 8 bases, and 10 bases lay in between. Germline V CDR1 and CDR2: SNHLY, FYNNEI. The CDR3 contains 10 residues. CDR3 sequence: CARREGGYTF. The CDR3, as DNA: TGTGCCAGACGGGAGGGGGGCTACACCTTC.